The T cell receptor (beta chain) described here comes from a study of breast tumors, draining lymph nodes, adjacent tissues. Whole-study findings and limits: Findings are consistent with lymph node origin and intratumoral expansion of most tumor T cells. Luminal-like breast cancer showed significantly higher tumor–nontumor repertoire similarity than basal-like.

This clonotype was recorded at least ten times. Its antigen is still unknown. Using its own MiXCR run on the multiplex PCR reads, TCRdb lists one record per CDR3 protein. This table holds 47,000 or so distinct CDR3 sequences, 23% found once. This clonotype originated in a female donor with breast cancer. Some clones in this sample may be carry-over from other donors' samples. The material sequenced was breast tumor tissue.

CDR3 nucleotide sequence: TGTGCCAGCAGCTCCGGGACAAACTACGAGCAGTACTTC. It codes for CASSSGTNYEQYF. The chain links TRBV11-2 to TRBJ2-7; possibly TRBD1 for D (6 bases). The germline V and J ends were trimmed by 4 bases and 3 bases, with 10 bases remaining between them. The germline CDR1 and CDR2 sequences are SGHAT and FQNNGV. The CDR3 sequence is 13 residues long.